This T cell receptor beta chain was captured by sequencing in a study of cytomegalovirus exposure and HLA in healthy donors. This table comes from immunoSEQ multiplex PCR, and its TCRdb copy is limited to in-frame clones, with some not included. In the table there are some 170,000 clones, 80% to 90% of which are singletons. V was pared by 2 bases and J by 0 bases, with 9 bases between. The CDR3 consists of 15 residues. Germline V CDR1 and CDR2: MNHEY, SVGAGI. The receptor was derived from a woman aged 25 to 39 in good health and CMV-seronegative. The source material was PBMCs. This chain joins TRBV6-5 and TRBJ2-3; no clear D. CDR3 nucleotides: TGTGCCAGCAGTTACCGCGGCAGAAGCACAGATACGCAGTATTTT. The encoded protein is CASSYRGRSTDTQYF.